This TCR beta chain derives from a study of T cells in women clearing cervical HPV infection (dated by TCRdb to 2016 to 2019). About the full investigation: The cases were 25 to 30 women with histologically confirmed HPV16-related CIN3 or worse, and 2 of those women had invasive cancers. Controls were 25 or so women whose single incident HPV16 infection cleared within 12 months without precancer or cancer developing. Since HLA typing was available for only a few women, HLA type could not be ruled out as a confounder. Among cases, blood sampling came a median of approximately 150 days after lesion detection, with an interquartile range of roughly 85 to 220 days. Nested within Costa Rica's Guanacaste HPV Natural History Study, an exploratory proof-of-principle case-control study compared TCR repertoires across cervical HPV16 outcomes. Blood from cases was drawn at the visit where the lesion was first identified, while blood from controls was drawn once the infection was no longer detected. The parent cohort enrolled roughly 9,600 women aged 18 or older in Guanacaste, Costa Rica, during about 1993 to 1995 and followed them for approximately 7 years. Quality controls consisted of five blinded duplicates per group, for a total of some 60 samples made up of 50 or so participants and ten or so replicates. Cases had a median age of almost 35 years and controls had a median age of about 41, with no significant differences in baseline characteristics. Cases and controls were matched on age within five years and on year of sample collection.

What the work shows at the level of the full study, not this receptor alone: T-cell numbers per sample were unknown, so richness differences could reflect varying T-cell content rather than repertoire biology. Across sequencing depths, CIN3+ cases showed significantly higher TCR repertoire richness than controls, but evenness did not differ between the groups. Cases were distinguished from controls with an estimated AUC of around 0.85 by random forest classifiers combining richness and V gene abundances. The cross-sectional design could not show whether the associations came before the infection or were a result of it, and neither effector/memory subsets nor HPV-specific T cells were isolated. Lower TRBV6-7 relative abundance was observed in cases than in controls (roughly 0.11% versus 0.16%; Bonferroni P = 0.0008).

Every participant had a single incident cervical HPV16 infection, and women with prevalent HPV16 infections were excluded. Cervical HPV DNA was detected with MY09/MY11 PCR, and genotyping was done with dot-blot hybridization. Roughly 15 mL of heparinized blood were centrifuged, and the buffy coat was split into aliquots, frozen at -30 degrees C, and then kept at -80 degrees C. Genomic DNA was extracted from buffy coat specimens using QIAGEN kits. Using the immunoSEQ assay, multiplex PCR amplified TCR beta CDR3 regions from an average of around 1.2 ug of genomic DNA per sample. Primer bias was corrected in the assay by using a complete synthetic TCR repertoire to establish an amplification baseline. The amplicons were sequenced on the Illumina platform. In the paper's pipeline: Error correction of the sequences involved clustering with frequency ratios plus a modified nearest-neighbor algorithm, after which the sequences were analyzed in the immunoSEQ Analyzer using IMGT gene definitions. At each rarefaction depth, TCR richness and evenness were averaged over 20 rarefaction repeats, and samples with fewer sequences than the depth were excluded. V, D and J gene relative abundances were compared between groups with Wilcoxon rank sum tests, applying FDR correction. An intraclass correlation of about 96% for TCR richness and an average of about 73% across some 70 gene segments were obtained from the blinded duplicates. Drawn from immuneACCESS, this table holds only the in-frame rearrangements with V and J called that TCRdb kept. Clones are partly lost; checked studies trace under half to an unresolved V gene and leave the rest unexplained. V and J calls and clone size are those listed in that table; D and trimming were worked out from the DNA. The table held for this sample gives tens of thousands of clones. Roughly 3.6% of the sample goes to the ten largest clones.

The junction carries 12 bases between V and J, which are trimmed by 2 bases and 4 bases respectively. CDR1 SGHDT and CDR2 YYEEEE were looked up in the germline V gene. From its cysteine to its phenylalanine, the CDR3 spans 14 amino acids. Only the CDR3 bases that were read are kept: 33 of them, in frame from base 1. Remarks on this clone: Its specific antigen is unknown. With the read ending 3 residues before the CDR3 end, the germline J gene is used to fill in that end.

The chain is made from TRBV5-6 and TRBJ1-1; the best D guess is TRBD1, with 6 bases matching. The clonotype comes from a woman aged 18 to 75 with a cervical HPV16 infection that either progressed to CIN3+ or cleared (not recorded which). Specimen: blood buffy coat. CDR3 DNA, as far as it was read: TGTGCCAGCAGCTTCTCAACAGGGAGCACTGAA. It codes for CASSFSTGSTE. Given in full, the CDR3 is CASSFSTGSTEAFF.